Shown below are 21 T cell receptor beta chains from a single sample sequenced in a study of T cell repertoires in cytomegalovirus infection. No antigens are known for them. TCRdb recomputed calls from the reads with MiXCR, one row per CDR3 protein. The repertoire holds some 800,000 distinct CDR3 sequences, with around a third as singletons. Sequences were derived from cultured CD8+ T cells from PBMCs, sampled from culture after CMV antigen stimulation. These TCRs come from a human donor in good health (CMV status not recorded). Some clones in this sample may be carry-over from other donors' samples.

This rearrangement joins TRBV6-5 to TRBJ2-1; D gene ambiguous. Germline values: CDR1 MNHEY, CDR2 SVGAGI. Trimming removed 7 bases from V and 0 bases from J, with 10 bases in between. This CDR3 is 14 amino acids long. Here the CDR3 reads CASTRSSSYNEQFF. In nucleotides, the CDR3 is TGTGCCAGCACACGATCGAGCTCCTACAATGAGCAGTTCTTC.

The CDR3 reads CASSRGQTDSPLHF. Here the CDR3 DNA reads TGTGCCAGCAGTCGGGGACAGACCGATTCACCCCTCCACTTT. V usage is TRBV12-3 or TRBV12-4 and J usage is TRBJ1-6; 7 bases map to TRBD1. CDR3 length equals 14 residues. V lost 5 bases, J lost 8 bases, and 6 bases stayed unmatched.

CDR3 sequence (DNA): TGTGCCAGCGGGGGGGCACGCAATCAGCCCCAGCATTTT. This gives the protein CASGGARNQPQHF. The gene calls are TRBV6-5 and TRBJ1-5, with D tentatively TRBD1 (6 bases). V was clipped by 8 bases and J by 2 bases, with 10 bases between them. CDR3 length equals 13 residues. CDR1 and CDR2 from the germline V gene are MNHEY and SVGAGI.

The gene calls are TRBV7-9 and TRBJ1-4, with TRBD1 as a possible D gene (6 bases). Germline loops: CDR1 SEHNR, CDR2 FQNEAQ (reference sequence). This CDR3 region has 18 residues. V was cut by 3 bases and J by 1 base, with 18 bases left in between. The chain's CDR3 is CASSFGGGRGGTNEKLFF. For the CDR3, the DNA is TGTGCCAGCAGCTTCGGGGGGGGGCGCGGAGGAACTAATGAAAAACTGTTTTTT.

The V gene is TRBV2, the J gene TRBJ2-7; TRBD1 matches 9 bases. The CDR3 covers 18 residues. Germline lookup yields CDR1 SNHLY and CDR2 FYNNEI. V gave up 7 bases and J gave up 5 bases; unmatched junction bases: 21. CDR3: CASTSPGTGTGVLDEQYF. CDR3 nucleotides: TGTGCCAGCACTAGTCCCGGGACAGGGACTGGTGTCTTGGACGAGCAGTACTTC.

This clonotype appeared a single time. A single base separates this from a much larger clone, so it may be a read error. Here the CDR3 DNA reads TGTGCCAGCAACTTAATGCCAGGGTCCGGGGAGCTGTTTTTT. Protein sequence: CASNLMPGSGELFF. V gene TRBV7-2 combines with J gene TRBJ2-2; perhaps TRBD1 as D (5 bases). CDR3 length equals 14 residues. Germline V gene lookup returns CDR1 SGHTA and CDR2 FQGNSA.

This sequence joins TRBV9 and TRBJ1-5; 11 bases line up with TRBD1. The junction had 2 bases not matched to a gene; V was cut back by 0 bases and J by 6 bases. Germline V gives CDR1 SGDLS, CDR2 YYNGEE. There are 15 residues in the CDR3. CDR3 sequence (DNA): TGTGCCAGCAGCGTAGGGACAGGGGGCTTTCAGCCCCAGCATTTT. Translation: CASSVGTGGFQPQHF.

CDR3 in DNA: TGTGCCAGCAATTCAGCGCCAATGAACACTGAAGCTTTCTTT. This translates into CASNSAPMNTEAFF. The V and J genes are TRBV6-1 and TRBJ1-1; no reliable D call. The CDR3 has 14 residues. Germline CDR1 reads MNHNS; CDR2 reads SASEGT. The V end lost 7 bases, the J end lost 0 bases, and 12 bases lay between the germline ends.

This clonotype was counted a few times. This chain links TRBV28 with TRBJ2-5; 13 nucleotides match TRBD2. Trimming took 3 bases from V and 1 from J; bases not matched to a gene: 5. CDR3 size: 17 residues. Looked up from germline, CDR1 is MDHEN and CDR2 is SYDVKM. This CDR3 reads CASSLRGLAGIQETQYF. The CDR3 coding sequence is TGTGCCAGCAGTTTGAGGGGACTAGCGGGGATCCAAGAGACCCAGTACTTC.

This clonotype occurred once. This could be a read error, since a much larger clone is one nucleotide away. The gene calls are TRBV7-2 and TRBJ2-1; 8 positions agree with TRBD1. This CDR3 comprises 14 residues. J was trimmed by 8 bases and V by 5 bases; bases with no gene match: 8. Germline CDR1 and CDR2: SGHTA and FQGNSA. CDR3: CASSIWTGLDEQFF. The DNA for the CDR3 is TGTGCCAGCAGCATCTGGACAGGGTTGGATGAGCAGTTCTTC.

Ten or more counts support this clonotype. The rearrangement uses TRBV28 and TRBJ2-7; D may be TRBD1 (6 bases). V gave up 2 bases and J gave up 2 bases, with 7 bases separating them. The CDR3 runs to 13 residues. Germline V CDR1 and CDR2: MDHEN, SYDVKM. DNA for the CDR3: TGTGCCAGCAGTTTAGGACAGACCTACGAGCAGTACGTC. Its protein product is CASSLGQTYEQYV.

In its sample, this clonotype was seen many times. The V and J genes are TRBV27 and TRBJ2-7; no firm D call. CDR1 is MNHEY, CDR2 SMNVEV, per germline (reference sequence). The CDR3 sequence is 16 residues long. Trimming stripped 3 bases from V and 4 bases from J, with 19 bases between. The CDR3 coding sequence is TGTGCCAGCAGTTTGAGCGCGCTGGTCCTCCCTTACGAGCAGTACGTC. This codes for CASSLSALVLPYEQYV.

This clonotype showed up just a few times. The chain employs TRBV10-3 and TRBJ2-5; a possible D gene is TRBD2 (6 bases). V gave up 3 bases and J gave up 0 bases, with 14 bases separating them. CDR1 ENHRY and CDR2 SYGVKD come from the germline V gene. The CDR3 is 16 residues long. CDR3 sequence: CAISDGGKGYQETQYF. CDR3 sequence (DNA): TGTGCCATCAGTGACGGGGGAAAAGGGTACCAAGAGACCCAGTACTTC.

The table lists this clonotype with a few counts. The rearrangement uses TRBV5-6 and TRBJ2-3; D uncertain. Germline V gene sequence: CDR1 SGHDT, CDR2 YYEEEE. V was trimmed by 3 bases and J by 4 bases, leaving 15 bases between them. The CDR3 covers 15 residues. The CDR3 DNA reads as TGTGCCAGCAGCTCCCCGGGCCCACCCCCAGATACGCAGTATTTT. Amino acid sequence: CASSSPGPPPDTQYF.

This clonotype appeared a few times. This chain uses TRBV5-6 with TRBJ2-1; D perhaps matches TRBD1 (5 bases). CDR3 length equals 16 residues. CDR1 and CDR2 (germline): SGHDT, YYEEEE. The V end lost 2 bases, the J end lost 0 bases, and 12 bases lay between the germline ends. The CDR3 spells CASSFAGISSYNEQFF. As DNA, the CDR3 is TGTGCCAGCAGCTTTGCAGGGATAAGCTCCTACAATGAGCAGTTCTTC.

The chain combines TRBV18 with TRBJ2-3; tentatively, D is TRBD1 or TRBD2 (5 bases each). Trimming stripped 3 bases from V and 4 bases from J, with 17 bases between. CDR3 length equals 16 residues. The germline CDR1 and CDR2 sequences are KGHSH and LQKENI. The CDR3 is CASSPSPGRRSDTQYF. CDR3 in DNA: TGTGCCAGCTCACCCTCGCCGGGGCGCAGGTCAGATACGCAGTATTTT.

In its sample, this clonotype was seen a few times. The chain has TRBV5-1 and TRBJ2-7; D may correspond to TRBD1 or TRBD2 (5 bases each). Trimming took 0 bases from V and 5 from J, leaving 15 bases between them. Germline-derived CDR1 and CDR2 are SGHRS and YFSETQ. CDR3 length: 15 residues. Here the CDR3 reads CASSLEGTVGNEQYF. The CDR3, as DNA: TGCGCCAGCAGCTTGGAGGGGACGGTCGGGAACGAGCAGTACTTC.

The genes are TRBV12-3 or TRBV12-4 and TRBJ2-3; 7 bases map to TRBD2. V shed 10 bases, J shed 2 bases, and the junction held 9 bases outside the gene matches. The CDR3 sequence is 14 residues long. CDR3 in amino acids: CAIPGGGSTDTQYF. The CDR3 DNA sequence: TGTGCCATCCCGGGCGGGGGATCCACAGATACGCAGTATTTT.

This clonotype was seen more than once but under ten times. The chain carries TRBV6-1 and TRBJ2-7; D may be TRBD1 (5 bases). V was cut by 2 bases and J by 2 bases, with 19 bases left in between. The CDR3 spans 17 residues. Germline V gene lookup returns CDR1 MNHNS and CDR2 SASEGT. The CDR3 reads CASSEWGRGTLPYEQYF. Written as DNA, the CDR3 is TGTGCCAGCAGTGAATGGGGTAGGGGTACGCTCCCCTACGAGCAGTACTTC.

The chain joins TRBV7-6 to TRBJ1-1; 7 nucleotides line up with TRBD1. Trimming at V came to 0 bases and at J to 6 bases, leaving 4 bases not matched to a gene. This CDR3 is built from 14 residues. The V gene's germline CDR1 is SGHVS and CDR2 FNYEAQ. The chain's CDR3 is CASSLASQGAEAFF. The CDR3 nucleotides read TGTGCCAGCAGCTTAGCATCGCAGGGGGCTGAAGCTTTCTTT.

V gene TRBV29-1 combines with J gene TRBJ2-7; maybe TRBD2 (6 bases). Looked up from germline, CDR1 is SQVTM and CDR2 is ANQGSEA. The CDR3 sequence is 12 residues long. V was clipped by 7 bases and J by 1 base, with 11 bases between them. CDR3 coding DNA: TGCAGCGCGGAGGGGAGATCCTACGAGCAGTACTTC. Translating gives CSAEGRSYEQYF.